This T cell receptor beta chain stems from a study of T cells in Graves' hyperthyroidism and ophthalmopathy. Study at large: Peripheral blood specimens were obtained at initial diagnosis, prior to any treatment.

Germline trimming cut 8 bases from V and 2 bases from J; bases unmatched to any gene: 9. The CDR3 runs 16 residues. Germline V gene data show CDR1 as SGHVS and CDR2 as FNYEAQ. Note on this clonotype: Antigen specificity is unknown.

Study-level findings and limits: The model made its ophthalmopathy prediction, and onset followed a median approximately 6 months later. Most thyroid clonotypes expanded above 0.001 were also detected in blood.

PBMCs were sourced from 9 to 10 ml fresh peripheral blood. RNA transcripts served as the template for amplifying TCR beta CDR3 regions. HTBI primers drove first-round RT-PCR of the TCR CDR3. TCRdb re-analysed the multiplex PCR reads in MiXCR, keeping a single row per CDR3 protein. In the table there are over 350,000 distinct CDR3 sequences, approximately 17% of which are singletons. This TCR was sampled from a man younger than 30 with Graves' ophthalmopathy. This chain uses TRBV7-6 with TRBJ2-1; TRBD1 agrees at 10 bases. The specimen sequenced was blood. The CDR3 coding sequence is TGTGCCAGCGGGGGAGGACAGGGGGTTACCTACAATGAGCAGTTCTTC. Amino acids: CASGGGQGVTYNEQFF.